This T cell receptor (beta chain) was profiled in a study of neurological immune-mediated disorders. The ends were cut back, 3 bases at V and 1 base at J, with 12 bases in the middle. The CDR3 runs to 14 residues. Germline-derived CDR1 and CDR2 are DFQATT and SNEGSKA (reference sequence). Study results and caveats: When grouped phylogenetically, the repertoires of 18 of the 34 multiple sclerosis patients fell together in one related-CDR3 cluster, which is a possible signature.

TCRdb redid the calling of the 5' RACE reads with MiXCR, one entry per CDR3 protein. The sample holds more than 60,000 distinct CDR3 sequences, about 3.7% seen once. This clonotype was counted many times. What it recognizes is unknown. V is TRBV20-1 and J is TRBJ1-1; TRBD1 might be the D (6 bases). The receptor was isolated from a woman between 45 and 65 years old with multiple sclerosis. The sequencing sample was made of PBMCs. The CDR3 DNA reads as TGCAGTGCTAGGAGGGGGGGGCAGAACACTGAAGCTTTCTTT. Translating it yields CSARRGGQNTEAFF.